Below, one TCR beta chain is given with its context. Its antigen is undetermined. This record belongs to a study of cytomegalovirus exposure and HLA in healthy donors. Study conclusions and caveats: In a later analysis, across HLA loci, associated TCR counts were highest for DRB1, lowest for HLA-C. In a later analysis, TCR beta V- and J-gene trimming showed a link to a missense DCLRE1C variant. An Asian-associated ancestry cluster reportedly showed fewer N-insertions than the roughly 670-donor mean in a later analysis. Sequencing probably produced one cluster of sequence variants that were highly shared.

J was trimmed by 10 bases and V by 5 bases; bases with no gene match: 14. The CDR3 sequence is 15 residues long. CDR1 MDHEN and CDR2 SYDVKM come from the germline V gene. A multiplex PCR was run with 60 Vbeta primers and 13 Jbeta primers. TCRdb's table, derived via immunoSEQ multiplex PCR, lists solely in-frame clones and lacks some. This repertoire shows nearly 300,000 clones, 86% found once; its top ten account for around 4%. Sequences were obtained from PBMCs. This rearrangement joins TRBV28 to TRBJ2-1, with 7 bases matching TRBD2. The sequence derives from a man aged 35-49 years in good health and CMV-seropositive. The CDR3 is CASSPPRLALGEQFF. CDR3 in DNA: TGTGCCAGCAGTCCCCCGCGACTAGCCCTCGGAGAGCAGTTCTTC.